Following are 12 T cell receptor beta chains from one sample sequenced in a study of shared clonotypes between healthy human individuals (dated by TCRdb to about 2020). The protocol used for the library was the immunoSEQ multiplex PCR assay. What TCRdb holds here is the immuneACCESS table cut down to in-frame rearrangements. Part of the clones is not present; checked against another copy, under half of the missing clones reflect an unresolved V gene, and the others are unexplained. The sample has roughly 2 million clones on record, about 95% of them singletons. The ten largest clones capture 0.13% of the sample. Sequences were obtained from naive CD4+ T cells sorted from blood. The sample's cell subset or site, from its label and the paper: CD45RA+ positively selected. These receptor sequences come from a man aged 18 to 30 in good health.

J is TRBJ1-6 and V is TRBV2, with D perhaps TRBD1 (5 bases). The CDR3 runs 13 residues. Trimming shortened V by 6 bases and J by 8 bases, and 11 bases separated the two germline ends. CDR1 SNHLY and CDR2 FYNNEI come from the germline V gene. CDR3 nucleotides: TGTGCCAGCAGCAGGGTAAATGATTCACCCCTCCACTTT. Its protein product is CASSRVNDSPLHF.

This clone was found once. This rearrangement joins TRBV7-9 to TRBJ2-5; unclear D gene. This CDR3 spans 12 amino acids. CDR1 and CDR2 (germline): SEHNR, FQNEAQ (reference sequence). V dropped 6 bases and J dropped 7 bases, with 12 bases sitting between them. In nucleotides, the CDR3 is TGTGCCAGCAGTCACGGTCCGGGGACCCAGTACTTC. This gives the protein CASSHGPGTQYF.

V gene TRBV19 combines with J gene TRBJ1-1; perhaps TRBD1 as D (6 bases). CDR3 size: 15 residues. Per germline, CDR1 LNHDA and CDR2 SQIVND (reference sequence). The V and J ends lost 5 bases and 1 base respectively, with 14 bases between them. The CDR3 protein is CASSHQGRGNTEAFF. CDR3 nucleotide sequence: TGTGCCAGTAGTCACCAGGGCAGGGGGAACACTGAAGCTTTCTTT.

This clone showed up just once. Possible read error: a much larger clone is one base away. The same CDR3 arises from other DNA sequences in this sample as well. The rearrangement uses TRBV9 and TRBJ1-3; a weak D match, TRBD1 (5 bases). The CDR3 is made up of 14 amino acids. Germline V gives CDR1 SGDLS, CDR2 YYNGEE. Written as DNA, the CDR3 is TGTGCTAGCAGCGTATCAGGGTCTGGAAACACCATATATTTT. Translated: CASSVSGSGNTIYF.

The CDR3 region has the DNA TGTGCCAGCAGTGAATGGGGGTTTAATGAAAAACTGTTTTTT. Translated, it gives CASSEWGFNEKLFF. The chain is built from TRBV6-1 and TRBJ1-4, with D perhaps TRBD1 (5 bases). V was trimmed by 2 bases and J by 4 bases, leaving 8 bases between them. The CDR3 sequence is 14 residues long. The germline V gene has CDR1 MNHNS and CDR2 SASEGT.

This clone came up once. The J gene is TRBJ2-7, the V gene TRBV6-5; TRBD1 aligns across 7 bases. V trimming: 0 bases; J trimming: 2 bases; junction bases outside the gene matches: 4. Germline V gene lookup returns CDR1 MNHEY and CDR2 SVGAGI. CDR3 length equals 15 residues. The CDR3 sequence is CASSYSAQGAYEQYF. The CDR3 DNA reads TGTGCCAGCAGTTACTCGGCCCAGGGGGCCTACGAGCAGTACTTC.

J is TRBJ2-3 and V is TRBV2; 7 nucleotides align to TRBD1. This CDR3 has 15 residues. In germline, CDR1 is SNHLY, CDR2 FYNNEI. With 4 bases clipped from V and 5 bases from J, the junction kept 9 bases outside the gene matches. CDR3 protein: CASSVLGQGVDTQYF. The CDR3 DNA reads as TGTGCCAGCAGTGTTCTAGGGCAGGGGGTAGATACGCAGTATTTT. The full variable domain, in which reference TRBV2 and TRBJ2-3 provide the parts outside the CDR3, is EPEVTQTPSHQVTQMGQEVILRCVPISNHLYFYWYRQILGQKVEFLVSFYNNEISEKSEIFDDQFSVERPDGSNFTLKIRSTKLEDSAMYFCASSVLGQGVDTQYFGPGTRLTVL.

Concerning this clone: The sample holds other DNA sequences that translate to the same CDR3. The chain recombines TRBV28 with TRBJ1-2; no reliable D call. Germline V lookup: CDR1 MDHEN, CDR2 SYDVKM. The V gene lost 7 bases and the J gene lost 4 bases, with 7 bases spanning the gap. CDR3 length equals 11 residues. This chain's CDR3 is CASTPGYGYTF. The CDR3 region has the DNA TGTGCCAGCACCCCCGGCTATGGCTACACCTTC.

The J gene is TRBJ1-6, the V gene TRBV9; D ambiguous. Germline lookup yields CDR1 SGDLS and CDR2 YYNGEE. The CDR3 has 13 amino acids. V was cut by 0 bases and J by 8 bases, with 6 bases left in between. The CDR3 DNA reads as TGTGCCAGCAGCGTAGGCGGAGATTCACCCCTCCACTTT. Its translation is CASSVGGDSPLHF.

This chain joins TRBV6-4 and TRBJ2-7; maybe TRBD2 (6 bases). Germline CDR1 and CDR2: MRHNA and SNTAGT. Trimming cost V 0 bases and J 1 base, with 19 bases left between them. The CDR3 covers 18 residues. The CDR3 reads CASSDSPRAGGKSYEQYF. CDR3 in DNA: TGTGCCAGCAGTGACTCTCCCAGGGCTGGGGGGAAGTCCTACGAGCAGTACTTC.

This sequence joins TRBV5-1 and TRBJ2-1; perhaps TRBD2 as D (5 bases). The CDR3 is made up of 16 amino acids. Germline CDR1 SGHRS, CDR2 YFSETQ. Trimming stripped 0 bases from V and 4 bases from J, with 14 bases between. The DNA of the CDR3 is TGCGCCAGCAGCTTGGAGGCTAGCCAGGCGTACAATGAGCAGTTCTTC. Protein: CASSLEASQAYNEQFF.

The rearrangement uses TRBV6-5 and TRBJ2-7; D ambiguous. V was cut by 0 bases and J by 2 bases, with 8 bases left in between. Per germline, CDR1 MNHEY and CDR2 SVGAGI. The CDR3 is 14 amino acids. CDR3: CASSYSLRTYEQYF. CDR3 bases: TGTGCCAGCAGTTACTCGCTCAGAACCTACGAGCAGTACTTC.